This entry lists 9 T cell receptor beta chains sequenced from one sample in a study of blood T cell repertoires in COVID-19. Produced via immunoSEQ multiplex PCR; TCRdb's table is partial and in-frame only. This table holds 200,000 to 250,000 clones, around 84% found once. The material sequenced was peripheral blood. The receptor set was obtained from a woman in her fifties or sixties who had recovered from COVID-19.

In DNA, the CDR3 is TGTGCCAGCAGCGCCAAGACAGGTTTCGGTGAAAAACTGTTTTTT. Its protein is CASSAKTGFGEKLFF. The rearrangement uses TRBV7-9 and TRBJ1-4, with a possible D match to TRBD1 (6 bases). CDR3 length: 15 residues. V lost 5 bases and J lost 7, with 17 bases in between. The germline CDR1 and CDR2 sequences are SEHNR and FQNEAQ (reference sequence).

V gene TRBV11-2 combines with J gene TRBJ2-2, with TRBD2 matching over 8 bases. Germline V CDR1 and CDR2: SGHAT, FQNNGV. This CDR3 is built from 15 residues. Trimming cost V 6 bases and J 7 bases; bases outside gene matches: 10. CDR3 protein: CASRTGGRRSGELFF. In DNA, the CDR3 is TGTGCCAGCAGGACGGGGGGGCGACGGAGCGGGGAGCTGTTTTTT.

The rearrangement links TRBV2 to TRBJ2-3; 10 nucleotides align to TRBD2. This CDR3 comprises 15 residues. The V and J ends lost 2 bases and 4 bases, in that order; junction bases with no gene match: 3. Germline loops: CDR1 SNHLY, CDR2 FYNNEI. CDR3 nucleotides: TGTGCCAGCAGTGAAACTAGCGGGGTTGCAGATACGCAGTATTTT. Its protein is CASSETSGVADTQYF.

The chain links TRBV7-9 to TRBJ2-2, with 13 positions matching TRBD2. The germline CDR1 and CDR2 sequences are SEHNR and FQNEAQ (reference sequence). V dropped 5 bases and J dropped 5; count of bases not matched to a gene: 8. This CDR3 has 17 residues. The CDR3 DNA follows: TGTGCCAGCAGCAGACTAGCGGGGGGTAGTTGGACCGGGGAGCTGTTTTTT. This sequence encodes CASSRLAGGSWTGELFF. Full variable domain (outside the CDR3, taken from reference TRBV7-9 and TRBJ2-2): DTGVSQNPRHKITKRGQNVTFRCDPISEHNRLYWYRQTLGQGPEFLTYFQNEAQLEKSRLLSDRFSAERPKGSFSTLEIQRTEQGDSAMYLCASSRLAGGSWTGELFFGEGSRLTVL.

The chain recombines TRBV24-1 with TRBJ1-2; 8 bases map to TRBD1. Trimming removed 4 bases from V and 7 bases from J; junction bases left unmatched: 7. The CDR3 is made up of 14 amino acids. Germline V CDR1 and CDR2: KGHDR, SFDVKD. This chain's CDR3 is CATSESVDRGGYTF. DNA of the CDR3: TGTGCCACCAGTGAGTCCGTAGACAGGGGTGGCTACACCTTC.

This clone was detected only a few times. The chain joins TRBV2 to TRBJ2-5, with TRBD1 identical over 9 bases. This CDR3 comprises 15 residues. After removal of 6 bases from V and 1 base from J, the junction contained 6 bases not matched to a gene. Germline V gene lookup returns CDR1 SNHLY and CDR2 FYNNEI. The chain's CDR3 is CASSAGTGTQETQYF. CDR3 coding DNA: TGTGCCAGCAGCGCCGGGACAGGGACCCAAGAGACCCAGTACTTC.

This chain connects TRBV19 to TRBJ2-3; 7 bases fit TRBD2. Germline assignment: CDR1 LNHDA and CDR2 SQIVND (reference sequence). There are 15 residues in the CDR3. The V and J ends lost 4 bases and 6 bases, in that order; junction bases with no gene match: 10. In DNA, the CDR3 is TGTGCCAGTAGTACCCAGGGAGGGCTTTGGGATACGCAGTATTTT. This sequence encodes CASSTQGGLWDTQYF.

This chain uses TRBV3-1 (or the pseudogene TRBV3-2) with TRBJ1-1, with a weak D call TRBD1 (6 bases). The germline V gene has CDR1 LGHDT and CDR2 YNNKEL (reference sequence). The V end was cut by 7 bases, the J end by 4 bases, with 16 bases between. There are 14 residues in the CDR3. In nucleotides, the CDR3 is TGTGCCAGCACGACGGGGCCCAGGGGCACTGAAGCTTTCTTT. The encoded protein is CASTTGPRGTEAFF.

The chain uses TRBV18 and TRBJ2-6; 11 nucleotides agree with TRBD1. The CDR3 extends over 22 amino acids. Germline CDR1 reads KGHSH; CDR2 reads LQKENI. Trimming took 3 bases from V and 0 from J; bases not matched to a gene: 16. CDR3 amino acids: CASSPFLTGQGEHYSGANVLTF. For the CDR3, the DNA is TGTGCCAGCTCACCTTTTTTGACGGGACAGGGGGAACATTACTCTGGGGCCAACGTCCTGACTTTC. The full variable domain, with the rest looked up from reference TRBV18 and TRBJ2-6, is NAGVMQNPRHLVRRRGQEARLRCSPMKGHSHVYWYRQLPEEGLKFMVYLQKENIIDESGMPKERFSAEFPKEGPSILRIQQVVRGDSAAYFCASSPFLTGQGEHYSGANVLTFGAGSRLTVL.